This TCR beta chain was recorded in a study of blood T cell repertoires in COVID-19 (dated by TCRdb to 2020 to 2022). At the level of the whole study: The collaborator samples originated in the United States, Italy and Spain and spanned the acute and convalescent phases of COVID-19. The material from the prospective study consisted of cDNA or gDNA derived from T cells, B-cell-depleted T cells, or PBMCs. The dataset comprised deeply sampled blood TCRbeta repertoires from subjects exposed to, actively infected with, or recovered from COVID-19. The repertoires were made available in a free public database intended to serve as a resource for research on the immune response to SARS-CoV-2. Samples were obtained from the ongoing ImmuneRACE study (first 160 participants) and from some 1,300 subjects provided by 6 global collaborators. The sample metadata nearly always contained a de-identified subject ID, COVID-19 status, age in years and sex. Where HLA class I and class II types were available, the types were taken from metadata supplied by the sample provider, not from assay-based typing. The study at large found these results: The quantity of clinical and demographic metadata differed by source and by participant and was supplied without curation.

This clone has just one count. The antigen it recognizes is unknown. No qualities accompany the bases; no much larger clone lies one base away. From the cysteine through the phenylalanine, the CDR3 covers 17 amino acids. Of the read, only the CDR3 DNA is kept; its 51 bases are in frame from base 1. V is pared back by 2 bases and J by 0 bases, with 14 bases lying between the germline termini. CDR1 and CDR2 (GTSNPN, SVGIG) derive from the germline V gene (reference sequence). The collaborating institutions used their own protocols to collect whole blood in K2EDTA tubes. For TCRbeta analysis, collaborators shipped samples in one of three forms: frozen whole blood, isolated PBMCs, or DNA extracted from either of those sample types. TCRbeta CDR3 regions were amplified from genomic DNA by means of the immunoSEQ Assay, a bias-controlled multiplex PCR. The authors' pipeline ran thus. The number of nucleated cells in each sample was estimated by amplification of reference gene primers within the assay. To quantify the absolute abundance of each unique TCRbeta CDR3 rearrangement, sequence reads were collapsed and filtered. For each sample, productive Simpson clonality was calculated as the square root of Simpson's diversity index over productive rearrangements. In its TCRdb copy, this immuneACCESS table keeps in-frame sequences only and misses some clones. Where compared with another copy, unresolved V genes explain less than half of these, and the others have no known cause. The DNA was the basis for D and trimming; V, J and clone size are from that table. Within this sample are 370,000 or so clones, with approximately 80% of them counted one time only. The ten most abundant clones make up about 1% of the sample.

The chain couples TRBV30 to TRBJ1-6; a confident D gene designation cannot be given. Material for sequencing was peripheral blood. This TCR was sampled from a human donor with acute or convalescent COVID-19. The donor label of this sample is uncertain. The CDR3 corresponds to CAWSPRTHNSYNSPLHF. In nucleotide form, the sequence is TGTGCCTGGAGTCCAAGGACTCATAACTCCTATAATTCACCCCTCCACTTT.